These 20 T cell receptor beta chains originate from one sample sequenced in a study of blood T cell repertoires in COVID-19. Clones were sequenced by immunoSEQ multiplex PCR, and TCRdb holds only the in-frame ones, with some missing. The sample has 140,000 to 150,000 clones; around 86% are singletons. The sample consisted of peripheral blood. The receptors come from an older man with acute or convalescent COVID-19.

V usage is TRBV6-4 and J usage is TRBJ2-1; D perhaps matches TRBD2 (7 bases). This CDR3 has 14 amino acids. Trimming took off 6 bases at V and 8 bases at J, with 17 bases between the two ends. Germline assignment: CDR1 MRHNA and CDR2 SNTAGT. CDR3 nucleotide sequence: TGTGCCAGCAGCGGCGGGGGCGCGATGCATGAGCAGTTCTTC. Protein sequence: CASSGGGAMHEQFF.

This clone was seen once. J is TRBJ1-1 and V is TRBV7-8; D may be TRBD1 (6 bases). The V end lost 1 base, the J end lost 9 bases, and 12 bases lay between the germline ends. CDR3 length: 13 amino acids. Germline V gene sequence: CDR1 SGHVS, CDR2 FQNEAQ. DNA of the CDR3: TGTGCCAGCAGCTTAGGGGGACAAGACAAAGCTTTCTTT. Its protein is CASSLGGQDKAFF. The variable domain in full, with the rest retrieved from reference TRBV7-8 and TRBJ1-1, is GAGVSQSPRYKVAKRGQDVALRCDPISGHVSLFWYQQALGQGPEFLTYFQNEAQLDKSGLPSDRFFAERPEGSVSTLKIQRTQQEDSAVYLCASSLGGQDKAFFGQGTRLTVV.

This chain links TRBV5-1 with TRBJ2-3; D remains ambiguous. Germline V lookup: CDR1 SGHRS, CDR2 YFSETQ. CDR3 size: 15 residues. V shed 2 bases and J shed 4 bases, with 14 bases lying between them. The CDR3 sequence is CASSFPLRSPDTQYF. The DNA of the CDR3 is TGCGCCAGCAGCTTCCCCCTGAGAAGTCCAGATACGCAGTATTTT.

The chain combines TRBV6-1 with TRBJ1-3; the match to TRBD1 covers 8 bases. The CDR3 covers 16 residues. The V gene's germline CDR1 is MNHNS and CDR2 SASEGT. J was trimmed by 1 base and V by 2 bases; bases with no gene match: 4. CDR3 nucleotides: TGTGCCAGCAGTGAACGGACAGGGACGTCTGGAAACACCATATATTTT. This translates into CASSERTGTSGNTIYF.

The chain has TRBV5-1 and TRBJ2-3; D unclear. Germline assignment: CDR1 SGHRS and CDR2 YFSETQ. This CDR3 has 13 amino acids. The V end lost 0 bases, the J end lost 4 bases, and 6 bases lay between the germline ends. Here the CDR3 reads CASSLAGSDTQYF. As DNA, the CDR3 is TGCGCCAGCAGCTTGGCCGGGTCAGATACGCAGTATTTT.

The rearrangement joins TRBV5-1 to TRBJ2-3; 10 positions agree with TRBD1. Germline V gene data show CDR1 as SGHRS and CDR2 as YFSETQ. CDR3 length: 15 amino acids. The ends lost 4 bases at V and 4 bases at J; junction bases unmatched: 6. In nucleotides, the CDR3 is TGCGCCAGCAGCCCCACCGGACAGGGGGCAGATACGCAGTATTTT. This translates into CASSPTGQGADTQYF.

The chain employs TRBV7-3 and TRBJ1-2; D is uncertain. The germline V gene encodes CDR1 SGHTA and CDR2 FQGTGA. With 5 bases removed from V and 1 base from J, the gap between germline ends came to 14 bases. The CDR3 runs to 15 residues. The CDR3 DNA is TGTGCCAGCAGCCCTTCCAGTGCGGTTAACTATGGCTACACCTTC. It translates to CASSPSSAVNYGYTF.

The chain joins TRBV4-1 to TRBJ1-2; D ambiguous. Germline values: CDR1 MGHRA, CDR2 YSYEKL. The CDR3 has 15 residues. Trimming removed 1 base at V and 2 bases at J, with 11 bases between. The DNA for the CDR3 is TGCGCCAGCAGCCAAGGTCGGGAGCTCAACTATGGCTACACCTTC. Its translation is CASSQGRELNYGYTF.

This clone was seen only once. The rearrangement uses TRBV29-1 and TRBJ2-1; 8 bases line up with TRBD1. The J segment lost 0 bases and the V segment lost 7 bases, leaving 8 bases of the junction unmatched. Germline CDR1 is SQVTM and CDR2 is ANQGSEA. The CDR3 has 15 residues. The chain's CDR3 is CSDPTGESSYNEQFF. CDR3 in DNA: TGCAGCGATCCGACAGGGGAAAGCTCCTACAATGAGCAGTTCTTC.

In its sample, this clone was seen a few times. The chain combines TRBV2 with TRBJ1-1; TRBD1 aligns across 8 bases. From germline, CDR1 is SNHLY and CDR2 FYNNEI. V lost 8 bases, J lost 1 base, and 9 bases stayed unmatched. The CDR3 totals 15 residues. The DNA of the CDR3 is TGTGCCAGCCGAAGAAGCGGACAGGGGAACACTGAAGCTTTCTTT. Residues: CASRRSGQGNTEAFF.

The chain employs TRBV5-4 and TRBJ2-7; 10 bases are a match to TRBD2. Trimming removed 4 bases from V and 0 bases from J; junction bases left unmatched: 7. The germline gives CDR1 SGHNT, CDR2 YYREEE (reference sequence). This CDR3 contains 16 residues. DNA of the CDR3: TGTGCCAGCAGCAAGGCCGGGACTAGCGCCTCCTACGAGCAGTACTTC. This encodes CASSKAGTSASYEQYF.

This CDR3 reads CVRSLEAGQYF. CDR3 sequence (DNA): TGTGTCAGAAGCTTAGAAGCGGGCCAGTACTTC. This sequence joins TRBV7-5 and TRBJ2-4; TRBD2 is the table's D call, not checked against the DNA. TRBV7-5 is classified as a pseudogene. This CDR3 comprises 11 residues.

The genes are TRBV5-1 and TRBJ2-2, with 9 bases aligning to TRBD1. After removal of 5 bases from V and 7 bases from J, the junction contained 15 bases not matched to a gene. This CDR3 is 17 amino acids long. From germline, CDR1 is SGHRS and CDR2 YFSETQ. The CDR3 spells CASSFDHRDRAYGELFF. The CDR3 coding sequence is TGCGCCAGCAGTTTTGATCACCGGGACAGGGCTTACGGGGAGCTGTTTTTT.

V usage is TRBV9 and J usage is TRBJ1-6; D possibly corresponds to TRBD1 (6 bases). V gave up 3 bases and J gave up 9 bases, with 16 bases separating them. In germline, CDR1 is SGDLS, CDR2 YYNGEE. CDR3 length: 15 amino acids. The CDR3: CASSGTDEITSPLHF. The CDR3 nucleotides read TGTGCCAGCAGCGGGACAGACGAAATAACTTCACCCCTCCACTTT.

In nucleotides, the CDR3 is TGTGCCAGCCGCGCCGGGGTCGAGACCCAGTACTTC. This sequence encodes CASRAGVETQYF. V usage is TRBV6-5 and J usage is TRBJ2-5, with TRBD2 as a possible D gene (5 bases). The V and J ends lost 8 bases and 5 bases respectively, with 12 bases between them. CDR1 is MNHEY, CDR2 SVGAGI, per germline. The CDR3 is made up of 12 amino acids.

The V gene is TRBV15, the J gene TRBJ2-7; TRBD1 aligns across 11 bases. The CDR3 is 15 amino acids. Germline V gene data show CDR1 as LNHNV and CDR2 as YYDKDF (reference sequence). V lost 1 base, J lost 5 bases, and 4 bases stayed unmatched. The CDR3 DNA sequence: TGTGCCACCAGCAGAGCCGGGACAGGGGGACACGAGCAGTACTTC. This gives the protein CATSRAGTGGHEQYF. Based on the CDR3 plus reference TRBV15 and TRBJ2-7, the full variable domain is DAMVIQNPRYQVTQFGKPVTLSCSQTLNHNVMYWYQQKSSQAPKLLFHYYDKDFNNEADTPDNFQSRRPNTSFCFLDIRSPGLGDTAMYLCATSRAGTGGHEQYFGPGTRLTVT.

This rearrangement joins TRBV6-1 to TRBJ1-5; TRBD1 agrees at 7 bases. J lost 5 bases, V lost 3 bases, and 7 bases had no gene match. The CDR3 consists of 15 residues. In germline, CDR1 is MNHNS, CDR2 SASEGT. The CDR3: CASSDIQGIHQPQHF. CDR3 sequence (DNA): TGTGCCAGCAGTGACATACAGGGGATACATCAGCCCCAGCATTTT.

The chain has TRBV2 and TRBJ1-4; the match to TRBD1 covers 7 bases. The CDR3 contains 14 residues. With 6 bases clipped from V and 8 bases from J, the junction kept 9 bases outside the gene matches. The germline V gene has CDR1 SNHLY and CDR2 FYNNEI. The CDR3 region is CASSETGAYEKLFF. For the CDR3, the DNA is TGTGCCAGCAGCGAAACAGGGGCTTACGAAAAACTGTTTTTT.

The J gene is TRBJ1-1, the V gene TRBV5-1; no firm D call. The CDR3 is 14 amino acids. CDR1 SGHRS and CDR2 YFSETQ come from the germline V gene. Deletions cut 4 bases from V and 1 base from J, with 11 bases between. Here the CDR3 reads CASSPPRGNTEAFF. As DNA, the CDR3 is TGCGCCAGCAGCCCCCCTCGGGGGAACACTGAAGCTTTCTTT.

The V and J genes are TRBV9 and TRBJ2-7, with 11 positions matching TRBD2. V gave up 3 bases and J gave up 2 bases; unmatched junction bases: 4. This CDR3 has 15 amino acids. CDR1 and CDR2 (germline): SGDLS, YYNGEE. Written as DNA, the CDR3 is TGTGCCAGCAGCGCATATAGCGGGAGGGCCTACGAGCAGTACTTC. This codes for CASSAYSGRAYEQYF.